This section outlines one TCR beta chain sequence together with its context. Antigen: not known. CDR1 is SGHTA and CDR2 is FQGTGA in the germline V gene. V dropped 4 bases and J dropped 4; count of bases not matched to a gene: 7. The CDR3 loop spans 17 amino acids. Produced via immunoSEQ multiplex PCR; TCRdb's table is partial and in-frame only. The table lists over 100,000 clones, 70% to 90% of them singletons. The record originates from a study of T cell responses to AZD1222 COVID-19 vaccine. Overall study findings and caveats: Unmutated variant regions are reportedly targeted by nearly half of spike-specific TCRs. CD4 TCRs associated with vaccination spanned spike, dominating at 160-218 and 743-854. It should be noted that donors were predominantly white British and more often female, and clonal diversity was possibly underestimated.

The TCR comes from an adult in good health. Sequencing was performed on peripheral blood, taken on day 0 of AZD1222 vaccination. The V gene is TRBV7-3, the J gene TRBJ2-3; TRBD2 agrees at 14 bases. CDR3 sequence (DNA): TGTGCCAGCAGCTCCGGGACTAGCGGGGGTGGGGCAGATACGCAGTATTTT. Translated, it gives CASSSGTSGGGADTQYF.